This passage covers 17 T cell receptor beta chains from one sample sequenced in a study of regulatory T cells after allogeneic stem cell transplantation. SMARTer RACE cDNA synthesis from RNA preceded amplification of the TCR beta CDR3 region. TCRdb reanalysed the 5' RACE reads using MiXCR and keeps one entry per CDR3 protein. Seen here are more than 850 distinct CDR3 sequences, around 17% observed once, and the top ten hold roughly 12%. The sequenced sample was sorted CD4+ T cells from blood (whether regulatory or conventional is not recorded), obtained 30 days after allogeneic stem cell transplant. These receptor sequences come from a human patient who had an allogeneic stem cell transplant, so the T cells may come from the graft donor.

Remarks on this clonotype: A much larger clonotype is one base distant, so this may be a read error. As the CDR3 is not closed by the conserved phenylalanine or tryptophan, this likely results from a read error. The rearrangement links TRBV11-2 to TRBJ2-7; 7 bases match TRBD1. The CDR3 is 15 residues long. Germline V lookup: CDR1 SGHAT, CDR2 FQNNGV. The trim removed 5 bases at V and 3 bases at J, leaving 10 bases unmatched. The CDR3 DNA is TGTGCCAGCAGCGGCCCGGGACAGCGCTTCTACGAGCAGTACTCC. Translating it yields CASSGPGQRFYEQYS.

This clonotype has just a few counts. This chain joins TRBV5-6 and TRBJ1-5, with no clear D. Looked up from germline, CDR1 is SGHDT and CDR2 is YYEEEE. Trimming stripped 1 base from V and 0 bases from J, with 5 bases between. CDR3 size: 14 residues. The CDR3 protein is CASSLINSNQPQHF. As DNA, the CDR3 is TGTGCCAGCAGCTTGATAAATAGCAATCAGCCCCAGCATTTT.

This clonotype was counted only a few times. The gene calls are TRBV5-4 and TRBJ2-3, with TRBD2 identical over 10 bases. CDR1 is SGHNT and CDR2 is YYREEE in the germline V gene (reference sequence). This CDR3 is built from 15 residues. V trimming: 6 bases; J trimming: 2 bases; junction bases outside the gene matches: 6. The CDR3 loop is CASTQAGGLTDTQYF. CDR3 nucleotides: TGTGCCAGCACCCAAGCGGGAGGGCTCACAGATACGCAGTATTTT.

This clonotype was counted between two and nine times. This could be a read error, since a much larger clone is one nucleotide away. CDR3 bases: TGTGCCAGCAGCTTACACGGGAGCCCTGGAAACACCATATATTTT. Amino acids: CASSLHGSPGNTIYF. V is TRBV7-9 and J is TRBJ1-3, with D hard to call. Germline V gene data show CDR1 as SEHNR and CDR2 as FQNEAQ (reference sequence). Trimming left V 2 bases short and J 2 bases short, with 10 bases between. The CDR3 covers 15 residues.

Judged by abundance, this clonotype is medium-sized (0.01 to 0.1%). The V call is TRBV7-2, the J call TRBJ1-4; maybe TRBD1 (6 bases). CDR1 SGHTA and CDR2 FQGNSA come from the germline V gene. This CDR3 has 16 amino acids. Between the trimmed V and J ends, which lost 5 bases and 4 bases, there was a span of 17 bases. CDR3 in amino acids: CASSSQGRRGNEKLFF. The CDR3 region has the DNA TGTGCCAGCAGCAGCCAGGGGCGGCGGGGTAATGAAAAACTGTTTTTT.

In the case of this clonotype: At one boundary the junction diverges from the germline segment, which might be a read error. The gene calls are TRBV6-5 and TRBJ2-1, with TRBD1 identical over 7 bases. The CDR3 runs to 13 residues. CDR1 is MNHEY, CDR2 SVGAGI, per germline. The CDR3 region has the DNA TGCGCCAGCAGACTCAGACAGGGCAATGAGCAGCTCTTC. Protein: CASRLRQGNEQLF.

Sample share makes this clonotype large. This rearrangement joins TRBV20-1 to TRBJ1-2; 7 nucleotides align to TRBD1. From germline, CDR1 is DFQATT and CDR2 SNEGSKA (reference sequence). Trimming removed 3 bases from V and 4 bases from J; junction bases left unmatched: 5. The CDR3 is 13 amino acids. CDR3 nucleotides: TGCAGTGCTAGGCGCCGGGACAGCTATGGCTACACCTTC. Protein: CSARRRDSYGYTF.

In its sample, this clonotype is large. V gene TRBV12-3 or TRBV12-4 combines with J gene TRBJ2-1; D remains unclear. Trimming removed 4 bases from V and 8 bases from J, with 6 bases in between. The CDR3 sequence is 11 residues long. The CDR3 spells CASSSRYEQFF. In nucleotides, the CDR3 is TGTGCCAGCAGTTCGAGGTATGAGCAGTTCTTC.

This clonotype rates as large. The CDR3 DNA reads TGTGCCAGCAGCCCGAAAGGCGGCAGTCGCACAGATACGCAGTATTTT. This translates into CASSPKGGSRTDTQYF. The chain is built from TRBV7-9 and TRBJ2-3; no definite D call. This CDR3 has 16 residues. Germline CDR1 SEHNR, CDR2 FQNEAQ (reference sequence). The V and J ends lost 5 bases and 1 base respectively, with 16 bases between them.

There are a few counts of this clonotype. A junction boundary mismatches the germline segment, possibly from a read error. This chain joins TRBV18 and TRBJ2-3, with a tentative D call TRBD1 (5 bases). The DNA end is a closer match to TRBJ1-5, so the J assignment may be wrong. Germline V lookup: CDR1 KGHSH, CDR2 LQKENI. The CDR3 sequence is 13 residues long. CDR3 sequence (DNA): TGCGCCAGCTCACAGGAATTCGCGGGTACGCAGCATTTT. It translates to CASSQEFAGTQHF.

This clonotype was observed a handful of times. The chain employs TRBV6-5 and TRBJ1-6; possibly TRBD1 for D (5 bases). Trimming took off 3 bases at V and 10 bases at J, with 22 bases between the two ends. Looked up from germline, CDR1 is MNHEY and CDR2 is SVGAGI. The CDR3 length is 17 residues. Here the CDR3 DNA reads TGTGCCAGCAGTTATGGGGACGGGACGGCGGTGCGGTCACCCCTCCACTTT. Protein: CASSYGDGTAVRSPLHF.

In its sample, this clonotype ranks as large. The rearrangement uses TRBV3-1 and TRBJ1-5; D unresolved. This CDR3 is built from 14 residues. CDR1 and CDR2 from the germline V gene are LGHDT and YNNKEL (reference sequence). Between the trimmed V and J ends, which lost 1 base and 4 bases, there was a span of 8 bases. CDR3 in DNA: TGTGCCAGCAGCCAAGGGCTCGGAAATCAGCCCCAGCATTTT. Protein: CASSQGLGNQPQHF. Using reference TRBV3-1 and TRBJ1-5 for the parts outside the CDR3, the full variable domain is DTAVSQTPKYLVTQMGNDKSIKCEQNLGHDTMYWYKQDSKKFLKIMFSYNNKELIINETVPNRFSPKSPDKAHLNLHINSLELGDSAVYFCASSQGLGNQPQHFGDGTRLSIL.

On this clonotype: A single base separates this from a much larger clone, so it may be a read error. The rearrangement links TRBV7-3 to TRBJ2-2, with TRBD2 matching over 8 bases. The length of the CDR3 is 16 residues. In germline, CDR1 is SGHTA, CDR2 FQGTGA. The trim removed 1 base at V and 4 bases at J, leaving 5 bases unmatched. The CDR3 is CASSLIAGTSTGELFF. The CDR3 DNA reads as TGTGCCAGCAGCTTAATAGCGGGAACGAGCACCGGGGAGCTGTTTTTT.

This clonotype was found a few times. Possible read error: a much larger clone is one base away. The CDR3 loop is CASTRGSGPSTDTRYF. CDR3 bases: TGTGCCAGCACCAGAGGAAGCGGACCTAGCACAGATACGCGGTATTTT. This sequence joins TRBV11-2 and TRBJ2-3; the D gene is possibly TRBD2 (5 bases). The CDR3 is made up of 16 amino acids. Germline CDR1 reads SGHAT; CDR2 reads FQNNGV.

By sample fraction, this clonotype is large (0.1 to 1%). The chain uses TRBV28 and TRBJ1-5; a possible D gene is TRBD1 (6 bases). V lost 2 bases, J lost 1 base, and 12 bases lay in between. The CDR3 sequence is 16 residues long. Looked up from germline, CDR1 is MDHEN and CDR2 is SYDVKM. CDR3 DNA: TGTGCCAGCAGTTTACCTCAGGGGCAGAGCAATCAGCCCCAGCATTTT. It codes for CASSLPQGQSNQPQHF.

This clonotype came up a few times. The junction and the germline gene differ at one end; a read error may be behind it. The chain couples TRBV11-2 to TRBJ1-1; a weak D match, TRBD1 (5 bases). The CDR3 covers 16 residues. From germline, CDR1 is SGHAT and CDR2 FQNNGV. The DNA for the CDR3 is TGTGCCAGCAGCTTATACCCGGGTCGGGAGGACACTGAAGCCTTCTTT. Translating it yields CASSLYPGREDTEAFF.

This clonotype qualifies as medium-sized. This chain links TRBV6-2 or TRBV6-3 with TRBJ2-7, with no clear D. The length of the CDR3 is 14 residues. Germline lookup yields CDR1 MNHEY and CDR2 SVGEGT. V shed 2 bases and J shed 2 bases, with 10 bases lying between them. The CDR3: CASSYRNKAYEQYF. The CDR3 region has the DNA TGTGCCAGCAGTTACCGTAACAAAGCCTACGAGCAGTACTTC.